The present TCR beta chain was sequenced within a study of T-cell reconstitution after alpha-beta-depleted transplantation in children. Researchers prepared the TCRbeta library using unique molecular identifiers, the study reports. In TCRdb, the PCR reads were re-called with MiXCR into one record per CDR3 protein. The sample holds almost 500,000 distinct CDR3 sequences, around 13% seen once. This clonotype was seen only a few times. The germline V gene has CDR1 SEHNR and CDR2 FQNEAQ (reference sequence). The CDR3 spans 15 residues. Unmatched junction bases numbered 6, after V lost 5 bases and J lost 1 base.

The TCR was taken from a human donor who donated a stem cell graft to a child with combined immunodeficiency. The J gene is TRBJ1-1, the V gene TRBV7-9; 8 nucleotides agree with TRBD1. This specimen consisted of PBMCs from the stem cell graft donor, obtained from the stem cell graft. The CDR3 region is CASSTRTGTNTEAFF. CDR3 nucleotide sequence: TGTGCCAGCAGCACCAGGACAGGGACGAACACTGAAGCTTTCTTT.